The 27 T cell receptor beta chains below were found in one sample sequenced in a study of T cell responses to AZD1222 COVID-19 vaccine. Assay: immunoSEQ multiplex PCR; the TCRdb copy retains only in-frame clones and omits some. The profile shows around 130,000 clones, approximately 94% of them singletons. Sample: peripheral blood, taken on day 0 of AZD1222 vaccination. The receptors originated from an adult in good health.

This clone was recorded only once. This chain joins TRBV10-1 and TRBJ2-1; 11 bases are shared with TRBD2. This CDR3 has 17 amino acids. Germline lookup yields CDR1 WNHNN and CDR2 SYGVQD (reference sequence). V was pared by 3 bases and J by 2 bases, with 6 bases of the junction left unmatched. Here the CDR3 reads CASSEPPGLAAYNEQFF. The CDR3 region has the DNA TGCGCCAGCAGTGAACCCCCGGGACTAGCGGCCTACAATGAGCAGTTCTTC.

The gene calls are TRBV2 and TRBJ2-1; D unresolved. V was cut by 11 bases and J by 7 bases, with 15 bases left in between. The germline gives CDR1 SNHLY, CDR2 FYNNEI. There are 12 residues in the CDR3. The CDR3 sequence: CASRRSGNEQFF. In nucleotides, the CDR3 is TGTGCCTCAAGACGCTCTGGGAATGAGCAGTTCTTC.

V and J are TRBV6-5 and TRBJ1-4; D possibly corresponds to TRBD1 (5 bases). V lost 0 bases to trimming and J lost 8 bases, with 13 bases between them. Germline V gene data show CDR1 as MNHEY and CDR2 as SVGAGI. The CDR3 totals 15 residues. CDR3 nucleotide sequence: TGTGCCAGCAGTTACTCGACCAGGGCCGGCGAAAAACTGTTTTTT. This encodes CASSYSTRAGEKLFF.

V gene TRBV7-7 combines with J gene TRBJ1-1; no clear D. The CDR3 covers 20 residues. CDR1 is SSHAT and CDR2 is FNYEAQ in the germline V gene (reference sequence). V was trimmed by 1 base and J by 0 bases, leaving 24 bases between them. In DNA form, the CDR3 reads TGTGCCAGCAGCTTAGTCCTTGAGGGTCTAGCCTTTAATATGAACACTGAAGCTTTCTTT. Protein sequence: CASSLVLEGLAFNMNTEAFF.

This chain joins TRBV5-4 and TRBJ2-7, with D possibly matching TRBD1 (6 bases). Germline values: CDR1 SGHNT, CDR2 YYREEE (reference sequence). The CDR3 consists of 15 residues. Deletions cut 0 bases from V and 3 bases from J, with 13 bases between. The CDR3 region has the DNA TGTGCCAGCAGCTTGGCCGGGACATCTCTCTACGAGCAGTACTTC. Translation: CASSLAGTSLYEQYF.

This chain uses TRBV5-1 with TRBJ1-4; D is possibly TRBD1 (6 bases). Germline V CDR1 and CDR2: SGHRS, YFSETQ. CDR3 length: 14 amino acids. The V gene lost 4 bases and the J gene lost 8 bases, with 15 bases spanning the gap. The CDR3 loop reads CASSPGTGNEKLFF. CDR3 nucleotides: TGCGCCAGCAGCCCCGGCACAGGGAACGAAAAACTGTTTTTT. The full variable domain, rest sourced from reference TRBV5-1 and TRBJ1-4, is KAGVTQTPRYLIKTRGQQVTLSCSPISGHRSVSWYQQTPGQGLQFLFEYFSETQRNKGNFPGRFSGRQFSNSRSEMNVSTLELGDSALYLCASSPGTGNEKLFFGSGTQLSVL.

The sample holds one count of this clone. V gene TRBV18 combines with J gene TRBJ1-2; TRBD1 agrees at 10 bases. Trimming at V came to 1 base and at J to 5 bases, leaving 13 bases not matched to a gene. CDR1 and CDR2 (germline): KGHSH, LQKENI. This CDR3 has 18 amino acids. The CDR3 region is CASSPRDRGLRGGYGYTF. Written as DNA, the CDR3 is TGTGCCAGCTCACCACGGGACAGGGGTCTCCGCGGAGGTTATGGCTACACCTTC.

The genes are TRBV4-1 and TRBJ1-4; D uncertain. The CDR3 sequence is 15 residues long. With 0 bases removed from V and 8 bases from J, the gap between germline ends came to 13 bases. Germline V gene lookup returns CDR1 MGHRA and CDR2 YSYEKL. The CDR3 DNA reads as TGCGCCAGCAGCCAAGACAGACGGATGGGGGAAAAACTGTTTTTT. Protein product: CASSQDRRMGEKLFF.

The J gene is TRBJ2-1, the V gene TRBV4-3; no clear D gene. Germline CDR1 is LGHNA and CDR2 is YSLEER. The CDR3 is 15 residues long. Trimming cost V 0 bases and J 2 bases, with 8 bases left between them. CDR3 nucleotide sequence: TGCGCCAGCAGCCAAGATTCTCTTACCTACAATGAGCAGTTCTTC. This codes for CASSQDSLTYNEQFF.

This chain uses TRBV7-2 with TRBJ1-5; TRBD1 agrees at 10 bases. The germline V gene has CDR1 SGHTA and CDR2 FQGNSA. CDR3 size: 15 residues. V lost 2 bases and J lost 6; bases outside the gene matches: 4. The CDR3 region is CASSLKTGGGQPQHF. In nucleotides, the CDR3 is TGTGCCAGCAGCTTAAAGACAGGGGGCGGTCAGCCCCAGCATTTT.

The DNA of the CDR3 is TGTGCCAGCAGCTTAGGGGGCCCTAGCACAGATACGCAGTATTTT. It translates to CASSLGGPSTDTQYF. The chain has TRBV7-2 and TRBJ2-3, with D perhaps TRBD1 (5 bases). Trimming pared 1 base from V and 0 bases from J, leaving 8 bases between. Germline assignment: CDR1 SGHTA and CDR2 FQGNSA. The CDR3 extends over 15 amino acids.

The CDR3 region has the DNA TGTGCCACCAGTTTGTCAGGGTCGGTCAATGAGCAGTTCTTC. Residues: CATSLSGSVNEQFF. The chain couples TRBV24-1 to TRBJ2-1, with a tentative D call TRBD1 (5 bases). V lost 6 bases to trimming and J lost 6 bases, with 14 bases between them. The CDR3 has 14 residues. Germline V gene lookup returns CDR1 KGHDR and CDR2 SFDVKD.

This clone came up once. The V gene is TRBV9, the J gene TRBJ2-7, with D maybe TRBD2 (6 bases). V was shortened by 4 bases and J by 9 bases, with 26 bases between the two germline ends. Germline V gene data show CDR1 as SGDLS and CDR2 as YYNGEE. CDR3 size: 16 residues. CDR3 protein: CASSHASVASPAWQYF. Written as DNA, the CDR3 is TGTGCCAGCAGCCATGCTAGCGTTGCTTCCCCTGCCTGGCAGTACTTC. The full variable domain, its missing parts supplied by reference TRBV9 and TRBJ2-7, is DSGVTQTPKHLITATGQRVTLRCSPRSGDLSVYWYQQSLDQGLQFLIQYYNGEERAKGNILERFSAQQFPDLHSELNLSSLELGDSALYFCASSHASVASPAWQYFGPGTRLTVT.

This sequence joins TRBV7-8 and TRBJ2-1; 8 bases are a match to TRBD2. Germline CDR1 is SGHVS and CDR2 is FQNEAQ. The ends lost 2 bases at V and 2 bases at J; junction bases unmatched: 5. The CDR3 is made up of 16 amino acids. The CDR3, as DNA: TGTGCCAGCAGCTTACGGCGGGAGGATCCCTACAATGAGCAGTTCTTC. This translates into CASSLRREDPYNEQFF.

V gene TRBV4-1 combines with J gene TRBJ2-3, with unresolved D. Trimming pared 4 bases from V and 6 bases from J, leaving 17 bases between. Germline V CDR1 and CDR2: MGHRA, YSYEKL. This CDR3 contains 15 residues. The CDR3 loop is CASSRALASGDTQYF. The CDR3 DNA follows: TGCGCCAGCAGCCGCGCCTTGGCGAGTGGGGATACGCAGTATTTT.

The chain recombines TRBV12-3 or TRBV12-4 with TRBJ1-2; weak D call: TRBD1 (6 bases). V lost 3 bases to trimming and J lost 4 bases, with 9 bases between them. This CDR3 region has 13 residues. CDR3 loop: CASSLTGVYGYTF. CDR3 sequence (DNA): TGTGCCAGCAGTTTGACAGGAGTCTATGGCTACACCTTC.

The J gene is TRBJ1-1, the V gene TRBV15, with TRBD1 matching over 9 bases. Trimming at V came to 8 bases and at J to 4 bases, leaving 5 bases not matched to a gene. The CDR3 covers 13 residues. Germline V gives CDR1 LNHNV, CDR2 YYDKDF (reference sequence). CDR3 sequence (DNA): TGTGCCACCGCTACAGGGGGCGGCACTGAAGCTTTCTTT. Its translation: CATATGGGTEAFF.

Here the CDR3 DNA reads TGTGCCAGCAGCGCGGTCTTTAGCAGCTCCTACAATGAGCAGTTCTTC. This encodes CASSAVFSSSYNEQFF. The chain joins TRBV7-3 to TRBJ2-1; D unresolved. Per germline, CDR1 SGHTA and CDR2 FQGTGA. Trimming left V 5 bases short and J 0 bases short, with 14 bases between. This CDR3 is built from 16 residues. Combining the CDR3 with reference TRBV7-3 and TRBJ2-1 gives the whole variable domain GAGVSQTPSNKVTEKGKYVELRCDPISGHTALYWYRQSLGQGPEFLIYFQGTGAADDSGLPNDRFFAVRPEGSVSTLKIQRTERGDSAVYLCASSAVFSSSYNEQFFGPGTRLTVL.

The chain employs TRBV9 and TRBJ2-3; 8 bases map to TRBD2. Germline values: CDR1 SGDLS, CDR2 YYNGEE. This CDR3 has 15 residues. V shed 0 bases and J 5 bases; nucleotides not matched to a gene: 5. CDR3 protein: CASSVGAGVGDTQYF. The CDR3 DNA reads as TGTGCCAGCAGCGTAGGAGCGGGAGTAGGAGATACGCAGTATTTT.

The chain has TRBV3-1 (or the pseudogene TRBV3-2) and TRBJ1-1; D unresolved. Germline CDR1 reads LGHDT; CDR2 reads YNNKEL (reference sequence). CDR3 length: 13 residues. V was pared by 1 base and J by 1 base, with 4 bases between. In nucleotides, the CDR3 is TGTGCCAGCAGCCAAGGGCCGAACACTGAAGCTTTCTTT. The encoded protein is CASSQGPNTEAFF.

This clone was recorded only once. The genes are TRBV11-3 and TRBJ2-1; D unresolved. CDR1 is SGHNT, CDR2 YENEEA, per germline. V was trimmed by 8 bases and J by 4 bases, leaving 6 bases between them. This CDR3 has 11 amino acids. CDR3 sequence: CASGSYNEQFF. In DNA, the CDR3 is TGTGCCAGCGGGTCTTACAATGAGCAGTTCTTC.

The rearrangement links TRBV28 to TRBJ2-7; D remains unclear. Per germline, CDR1 MDHEN and CDR2 SYDVKM. V was cut by 10 bases and J by 0 bases, with 13 bases left in between. The CDR3 extends over 13 amino acids. The CDR3 reads CAIRRAHSYEQYF. The CDR3 bases are TGTGCCATACGTAGGGCCCACTCCTACGAGCAGTACTTC.

This chain uses TRBV10-1 with TRBJ2-7; the D is unclear. Between the trimmed V and J ends, which lost 5 bases and 3 bases, there was a span of 14 bases. The CDR3 loop spans 14 amino acids. CDR1 WNHNN and CDR2 SYGVQD come from the germline V gene (reference sequence). CDR3 in amino acids: CASSPSGVNYEQYF. DNA of the CDR3: TGCGCCAGCAGTCCCTCTGGGGTAAACTACGAGCAGTACTTC.

The chain joins TRBV29-1 to TRBJ1-1; TRBD1 might be the D (6 bases). Per the germline V gene, CDR1 is SQVTM and CDR2 is ANQGSEA. The V and J ends lost 1 base and 2 bases respectively, with 14 bases between them. The CDR3 is 15 residues long. CDR3 DNA: TGCAGCGTTGAAGTCTTGGACAGACAAAACACTGAAGCTTTCTTT. It encodes CSVEVLDRQNTEAFF.

CDR3 coding DNA: TGTGCCAGCAGTGAACAGCCGAACACTGAAGCTTTCTTT. Amino acid sequence: CASSEQPNTEAFF. This chain links TRBV6-4 with TRBJ1-1; D remains ambiguous. The CDR3 contains 13 residues. The ends were cut back, 3 bases at V and 1 base at J, with 6 bases in the middle. Germline V gives CDR1 MRHNA, CDR2 SNTAGT.

The genes are TRBV6-6 and TRBJ2-2; D may correspond to TRBD1 or TRBD2 (5 bases each). Trimming removed 5 bases from V and 0 bases from J, with 10 bases in between. CDR1 is MNHNY and CDR2 is SVGAGI in the germline V gene (reference sequence). There are 15 residues in the CDR3. The CDR3 loop is CASSLGRPNTGELFF. CDR3 DNA sequence: TGTGCCAGCAGTCTGGGACGACCGAACACCGGGGAGCTGTTTTTT.

V and J are TRBV6-2 or TRBV6-3 and TRBJ1-1; TRBD1 matches 7 bases. The CDR3 is made up of 13 amino acids. In germline, CDR1 is MNHEY, CDR2 SVGEGT. The V gene end was trimmed by 4 bases and the J gene end by 11 bases; junction bases not matched to a gene: 10. The CDR3 region has the DNA TGTGCCAGCAGTTTCAGGGGGAGAGGACTGGCTTTCTTT. This gives the protein CASSFRGRGLAFF.